This TCR beta chain was captured in a study of blood T cell repertoires in COVID-19. Whole-study context: The United States, Italy and Spain were the sources of the acute and convalescent COVID-19 samples.

Living in 24 US areas, the participants were between roughly 18 and 90 years of age. This clone was picked up a small number of times. Per the germline V gene, CDR1 is SGHRS and CDR2 is YFSETQ. V lost 4 bases, J lost 5 bases, and 18 bases lay in between. The CDR3 consists of 15 residues. In the study's own analysis: Estimation of nucleated cell counts relied on the amplification of reference gene primers. Profiled with immunoSEQ multiplex PCR; TCRdb holds only in-frame clones, not every one. The D gene and trimming were derived from the DNA, and the V and J assignments and clone size from that table. Here the sample spans about 480,000 clones, nearly 90% being singletons.

This receptor was taken from a woman younger than 35 with acute COVID-19. Sequences were obtained from PBMCs or T cells enriched from blood (not recorded which). The chain joins TRBV5-1 to TRBJ1-1; perhaps TRBD1 as D (6 bases). The CDR3 here is CASSPRGGGGTEAFF. In DNA, the CDR3 is TGCGCCAGCAGCCCCCGGGGAGGGGGAGGGACTGAAGCTTTCTTT.